This TCR beta chain was recorded in a study of CD8 T cells in Susac syndrome. Study at large: At blood draw, Susac syndrome patients were therapy-naive, on corticosteroids, or on intravenous immunoglobulin alone.

Random hexamers served to reverse transcribe roughly 0.5 to 1 ug RNA. TCRdb re-derived calls from the immunoSEQ multiplex PCR reads in MiXCR, one entry per CDR3 protein. This sample has 200,000 to 250,000 distinct CDR3 sequences, with 94% found just once. This CDR3 contains 15 residues. In germline, CDR1 is SNHLY, CDR2 FYNNEI. V was pared by 4 bases and J by 3 bases, with 13 bases between. The sequence came from a human donor with Susac syndrome. Material for sequencing was CD4+ T cells from PBMCs. The chain has TRBV2 and TRBJ2-1; D perhaps matches TRBD1 (5 bases). The CDR3 loop is CASSVGLGNYNEQFF. The CDR3 DNA reads as TGTGCCAGCAGTGTGGGGCTAGGCAACTACAATGAGCAGTTCTTC.